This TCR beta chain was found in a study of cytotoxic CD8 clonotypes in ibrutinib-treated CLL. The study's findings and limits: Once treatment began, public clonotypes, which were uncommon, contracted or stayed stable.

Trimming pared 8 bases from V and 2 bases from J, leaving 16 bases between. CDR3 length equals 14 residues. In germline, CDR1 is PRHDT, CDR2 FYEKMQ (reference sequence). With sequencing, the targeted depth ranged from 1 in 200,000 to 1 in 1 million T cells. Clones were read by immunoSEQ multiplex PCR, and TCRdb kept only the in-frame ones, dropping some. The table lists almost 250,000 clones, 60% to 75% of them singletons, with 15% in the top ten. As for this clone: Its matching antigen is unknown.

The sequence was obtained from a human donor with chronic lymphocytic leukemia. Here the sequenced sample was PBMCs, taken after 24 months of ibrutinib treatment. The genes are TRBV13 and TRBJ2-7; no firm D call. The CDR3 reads CASSSYASPYEQYF. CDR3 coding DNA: TGTGCCAGCTCCTCCTATGCGTCCCCCTACGAGCAGTACTTC. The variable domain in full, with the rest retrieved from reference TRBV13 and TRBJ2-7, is AAGVIQSPRHLIKEKRETATLKCYPIPRHDTVYWYQQGPGQDPQFLISFYEKMQSDKGSIPDRFSAQQFSDYHSELNMSSLELGDSALYFCASSSYASPYEQYFGPGTRLTVT.